Described below is a single TCR beta chain sequence and its context. This clone's antigen is unknown. The record has no base qualities; no much larger clone is one base away. TCRdb names Illumina HiSeq 2500 as the instrument used. Quantitative 5'-RACE with molecular barcodes was used to prepare TCR beta libraries. The study's processing was this. A new computational method based on a probabilistic model of VDJ rearrangement was used to identify disease-linked TCR variants. TCRdb itself trimmed the public reads at Q25 with fastp, ran MiXCR and retained productive beta chains. Every entry covers one CDR3 protein and lists the most common genes and DNA from its rows. TCRdb's processing, not the authors' own work, is the source of the V and J calls. Present in this sample are 650,000 to 800,000 distinct CDR3 sequences, 19% of which were seen just once. The ten most abundant clones make up 15% to 20% of the sample.

These data are taken from a study of CD8 T cells in ankylosing spondylitis (dated 2017 in TCRdb). For the study in its entirety: T cell receptor beta repertoires were profiled in healthy donors and ankylosing spondylitis patients so that disease-linked TCR variants could be found. The whole study cohort included 108 healthy donors and 20 to 30 ankylosing spondylitis patients. Peripheral blood samples were taken, and synovial fluid was additionally collected from ankylosing spondylitis patients.

V gives up 1 base and J gives up 2 bases, and the segment between their germline ends measures 6 bases. The germline V gene sets CDR1 to SNHLY and CDR2 to FYNNEI. The CDR3 holds 14 amino acids from the cysteine to the phenylalanine. The read is trimmed to its CDR3 DNA, 42 bases read in frame from base 1. Overall results and qualifications from the work: In peripheral blood, the disease-linked clones were found at relatively low frequencies and had a CD8+ phenotype. The disease-linked clones were reported as significantly enriched in matched synovial fluid samples from ankylosing spondylitis patients. Some of the motif variants had been reported before in the synovial fluid and blood of reactive arthritis patients, a finding that suggests common disease-initiation mechanisms. A TCR beta motif made up of 7 to 9 highly homologous amino acid variants appeared to be characteristic of blood from ankylosing spondylitis patients.

The specimen sequenced was blood, either unsorted or a sorted T cell fraction (not recorded which). The TCR comes from a male donor with ankylosing spondylitis. The chain couples TRBV2 to TRBJ2-1; no D gene call is confident. Here the CDR3 is given as CASSEVLAYNEQFF. The DNA is as follows: TGTGCCAGCAGTGAAGTACTGGCCTACAATGAGCAGTTCTTC.